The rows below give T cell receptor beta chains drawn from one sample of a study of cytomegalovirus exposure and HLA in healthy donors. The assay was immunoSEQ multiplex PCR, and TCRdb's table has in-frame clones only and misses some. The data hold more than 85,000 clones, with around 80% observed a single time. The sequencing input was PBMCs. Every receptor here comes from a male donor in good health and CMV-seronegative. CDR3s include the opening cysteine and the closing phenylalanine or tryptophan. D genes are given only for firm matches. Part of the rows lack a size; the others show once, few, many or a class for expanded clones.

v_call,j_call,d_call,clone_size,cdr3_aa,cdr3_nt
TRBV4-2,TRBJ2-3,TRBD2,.,CASHSASGVRDTQYF,TGTGCCAGCCATTCGGCTAGCGGGGTGCGGGACACGCAGTATTTT
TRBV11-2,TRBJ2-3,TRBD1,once,CASSGDRGSRTDTQYF,TGTGCCAGCAGCGGAGACAGGGGGTCCCGCACAGATACGCAGTATTTT
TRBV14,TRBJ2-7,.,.,CASSRAGAPYEQYF,TGTGCCAGCAGCCGAGCAGGGGCCCCCTACGAGCAGTACTTC
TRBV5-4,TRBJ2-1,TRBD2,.,CASSLGAGGSNEQFF,TGTGCCAGCAGCTTGGGAGCGGGAGGGAGTAATGAGCAGTTCTTC
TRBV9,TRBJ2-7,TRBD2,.,CASSATLAGPSSEQYF,TGTGCCAGCAGTGCTACCCTAGCGGGACCCTCCAGCGAGCAGTACTTC
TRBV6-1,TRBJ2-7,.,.,CASSGGLSRESAEQYF,TGTGCCAGCAGTGGAGGCCTCTCCCGGGAGTCTGCCGAGCAGTACTTC
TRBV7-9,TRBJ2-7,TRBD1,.,CASSLAGQGYEQYF,TGTGCCAGCAGCTTGGCGGGACAGGGCTACGAGCAGTACTTC
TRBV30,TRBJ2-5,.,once,CAWSVRGTQYF,TGTGCCTGGAGTGTACGGGGGACCCAGTACTTC
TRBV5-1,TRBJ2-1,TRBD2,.,CASKGTSGLNEQFF,TGCGCCAGCAAGGGGACTAGCGGTTTGAATGAGCAGTTCTTC
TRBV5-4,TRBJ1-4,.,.,CASSWDGTPATNEKLFF,TGTGCCAGCAGCTGGGACGGGACACCTGCAACTAATGAAAAACTGTTTTTT
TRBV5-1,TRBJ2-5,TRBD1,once,CASSLGGQQETQYF,TGCGCCAGCAGCTTGGGGGGACAGCAAGAGACCCAGTACTTC
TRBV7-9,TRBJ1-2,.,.,CASSPRGGTSYGYTF,TGTGCCAGCAGCCCACGGGGGGGGACCTCCTATGGCTACACCTTC
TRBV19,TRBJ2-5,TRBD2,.,CASSWGGAQETQYF,TGTGCCAGTAGCTGGGGAGGGGCTCAAGAGACCCAGTACTTC
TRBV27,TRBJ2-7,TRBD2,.,CASSSGLAAYEQYF,TGTGCCAGCAGTTCCGGACTAGCAGCCTACGAGCAGTACTTC
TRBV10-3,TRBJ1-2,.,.,CAITPGDGYTF,TGTGCCATTACTCCGGGTGATGGCTACACCTTC
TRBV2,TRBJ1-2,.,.,CASKGGSQAHGYTF,TGTGCCAGCAAAGGAGGATCTCAAGCACATGGCTACACCTTC
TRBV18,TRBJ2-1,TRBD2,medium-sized,CASSPTSGVQNEQFF,TGTGCCAGCTCCCCCACTAGCGGGGTACAGAATGAGCAGTTCTTC
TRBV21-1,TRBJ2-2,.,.,CASSKGQGYTGELFF,TGTGCCAGCAGCAAGGGACAGGGGTACACCGGGGAGCTGTTTTTT
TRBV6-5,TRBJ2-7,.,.,CASSYRELWEQYF,TGTGCCAGCAGTTACCGGGAGCTATGGGAGCAGTACTTC
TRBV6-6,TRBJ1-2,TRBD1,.,CASNLPTGGDGYTF,TGTGCCAGCAACCTCCCTACAGGGGGGGATGGCTACACCTTC
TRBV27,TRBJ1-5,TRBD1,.,CASKPGQGALGNQPQHF,TGTGCCAGCAAACCGGGACAGGGGGCTTTGGGCAATCAGCCCCAGCATTTT
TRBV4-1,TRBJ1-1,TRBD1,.,CASSPSTGIRTEAFF,TGCGCCAGCAGCCCCTCGACAGGGATCAGGACTGAAGCTTTCTTT
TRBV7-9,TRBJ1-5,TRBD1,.,CSSSSTGGDQPQHF,TGTTCCAGCAGCTCGACAGGGGGGGATCAGCCCCAGCATTTT
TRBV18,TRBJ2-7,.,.,CASSEGSRVYEQYF,TGTGCCAGCTCCGAGGGCTCTAGGGTCTACGAGCAGTACTTC
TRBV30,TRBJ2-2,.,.,CATVRDWTGELFF,TGTGCCACCGTGAGGGATTGGACCGGGGAGCTGTTTTTT
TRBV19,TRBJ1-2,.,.,CASSYLRDRTQTYVFYGYTF,TGTGCCAGTAGTTATTTGAGAGATCGCACCCAAACCTATGTTTTCTATGGCTACACCTTC
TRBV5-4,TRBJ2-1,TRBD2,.,CASSLELAGNNEQFF,TGTGCCAGCAGCTTGGAACTAGCGGGGAACAATGAGCAGTTCTTC
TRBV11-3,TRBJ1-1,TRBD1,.,CASSYTGGTTEAFF,TGTGCCAGCAGCTACACAGGGGGCACCACTGAAGCTTTCTTT
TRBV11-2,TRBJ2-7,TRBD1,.,CASSLTGTGFVHEQYF,TGTGCCAGCAGCTTAACCGGGACAGGGTTCGTCCACGAGCAGTACTTC
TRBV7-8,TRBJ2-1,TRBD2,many,CASSLVAGGPTPHYNEQFF,TGTGCCAGCAGCTTAGTGGCGGGAGGCCCCACGCCCCATTACAATGAGCAGTTCTTC
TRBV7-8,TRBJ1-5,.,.,CASSFAERDRSNQPQHF,TGTGCCAGCAGCTTTGCGGAGAGAGACAGGAGCAATCAGCCCCAGCATTTT
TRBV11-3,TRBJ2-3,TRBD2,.,CASSSVTSGGTDTQYF,TGTGCCAGCAGCTCGGTGACTAGCGGGGGCACAGATACGCAGTATTTT
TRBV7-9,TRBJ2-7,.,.,CSSSLALSSYEQYF,TGTTCCAGCAGCTTAGCGCTCAGCTCCTACGAGCAGTACTTC
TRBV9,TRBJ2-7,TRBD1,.,CASSLQGHEQYF,TGTGCCAGCAGCTTACAGGGGCACGAGCAGTACTTC
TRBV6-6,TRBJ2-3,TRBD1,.,CASSGTGGADTQYF,TGTGCCAGCAGTGGGACAGGGGGGGCAGATACGCAGTATTTT
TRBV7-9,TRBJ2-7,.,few,CSGGDDSYEQYF,TGTTCCGGAGGGGATGACTCCTACGAGCAGTACTTC
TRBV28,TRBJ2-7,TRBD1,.,CASSRDSRTYEQYF,TGTGCCAGCAGTCGGGACAGCCGTACCTACGAGCAGTACTTC
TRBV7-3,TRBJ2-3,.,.,CASGAGVTDTQYF,TGTGCCAGCGGGGCTGGGGTCACAGATACGCAGTATTTT
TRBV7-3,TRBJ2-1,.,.,CASSPMSGVYNEQFF,TGTGCCAGCAGCCCAATGAGCGGAGTCTACAATGAGCAGTTCTTC
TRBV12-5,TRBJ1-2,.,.,CASGPGTTDTNYGYTF,TGTGCTAGTGGCCCGGGGACAACAGATACTAACTATGGCTACACCTTC
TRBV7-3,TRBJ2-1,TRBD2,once,CASSLLAGGVDEQFF,TGTGCCAGCAGCTTACTAGCGGGAGGAGTGGATGAGCAGTTCTTC
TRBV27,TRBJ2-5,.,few,CASRTPPGETQYF,TGTGCCAGCAGAACCCCGCCCGGGGAGACCCAGTACTTC
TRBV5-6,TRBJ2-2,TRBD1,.,CASSSNRDRGPSTGELFF,TGTGCCAGCAGCTCTAACCGGGACAGGGGGCCTAGCACCGGGGAGCTGTTTTTT